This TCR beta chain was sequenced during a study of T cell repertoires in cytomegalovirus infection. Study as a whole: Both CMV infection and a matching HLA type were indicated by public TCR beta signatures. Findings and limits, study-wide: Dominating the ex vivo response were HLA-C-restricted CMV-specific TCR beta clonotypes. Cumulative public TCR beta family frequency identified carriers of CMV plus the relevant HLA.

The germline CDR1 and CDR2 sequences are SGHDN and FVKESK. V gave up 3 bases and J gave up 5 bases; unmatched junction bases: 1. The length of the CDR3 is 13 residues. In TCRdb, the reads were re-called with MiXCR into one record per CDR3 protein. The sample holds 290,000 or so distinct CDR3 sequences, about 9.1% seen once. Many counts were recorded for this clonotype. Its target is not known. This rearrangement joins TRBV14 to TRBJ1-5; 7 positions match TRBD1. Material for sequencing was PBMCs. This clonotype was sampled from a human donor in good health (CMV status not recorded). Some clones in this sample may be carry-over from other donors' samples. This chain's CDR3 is CASSQGQYQPQHF. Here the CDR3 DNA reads TGTGCCAGCAGCCAGGGACAGTATCAGCCCCAGCATTTT.